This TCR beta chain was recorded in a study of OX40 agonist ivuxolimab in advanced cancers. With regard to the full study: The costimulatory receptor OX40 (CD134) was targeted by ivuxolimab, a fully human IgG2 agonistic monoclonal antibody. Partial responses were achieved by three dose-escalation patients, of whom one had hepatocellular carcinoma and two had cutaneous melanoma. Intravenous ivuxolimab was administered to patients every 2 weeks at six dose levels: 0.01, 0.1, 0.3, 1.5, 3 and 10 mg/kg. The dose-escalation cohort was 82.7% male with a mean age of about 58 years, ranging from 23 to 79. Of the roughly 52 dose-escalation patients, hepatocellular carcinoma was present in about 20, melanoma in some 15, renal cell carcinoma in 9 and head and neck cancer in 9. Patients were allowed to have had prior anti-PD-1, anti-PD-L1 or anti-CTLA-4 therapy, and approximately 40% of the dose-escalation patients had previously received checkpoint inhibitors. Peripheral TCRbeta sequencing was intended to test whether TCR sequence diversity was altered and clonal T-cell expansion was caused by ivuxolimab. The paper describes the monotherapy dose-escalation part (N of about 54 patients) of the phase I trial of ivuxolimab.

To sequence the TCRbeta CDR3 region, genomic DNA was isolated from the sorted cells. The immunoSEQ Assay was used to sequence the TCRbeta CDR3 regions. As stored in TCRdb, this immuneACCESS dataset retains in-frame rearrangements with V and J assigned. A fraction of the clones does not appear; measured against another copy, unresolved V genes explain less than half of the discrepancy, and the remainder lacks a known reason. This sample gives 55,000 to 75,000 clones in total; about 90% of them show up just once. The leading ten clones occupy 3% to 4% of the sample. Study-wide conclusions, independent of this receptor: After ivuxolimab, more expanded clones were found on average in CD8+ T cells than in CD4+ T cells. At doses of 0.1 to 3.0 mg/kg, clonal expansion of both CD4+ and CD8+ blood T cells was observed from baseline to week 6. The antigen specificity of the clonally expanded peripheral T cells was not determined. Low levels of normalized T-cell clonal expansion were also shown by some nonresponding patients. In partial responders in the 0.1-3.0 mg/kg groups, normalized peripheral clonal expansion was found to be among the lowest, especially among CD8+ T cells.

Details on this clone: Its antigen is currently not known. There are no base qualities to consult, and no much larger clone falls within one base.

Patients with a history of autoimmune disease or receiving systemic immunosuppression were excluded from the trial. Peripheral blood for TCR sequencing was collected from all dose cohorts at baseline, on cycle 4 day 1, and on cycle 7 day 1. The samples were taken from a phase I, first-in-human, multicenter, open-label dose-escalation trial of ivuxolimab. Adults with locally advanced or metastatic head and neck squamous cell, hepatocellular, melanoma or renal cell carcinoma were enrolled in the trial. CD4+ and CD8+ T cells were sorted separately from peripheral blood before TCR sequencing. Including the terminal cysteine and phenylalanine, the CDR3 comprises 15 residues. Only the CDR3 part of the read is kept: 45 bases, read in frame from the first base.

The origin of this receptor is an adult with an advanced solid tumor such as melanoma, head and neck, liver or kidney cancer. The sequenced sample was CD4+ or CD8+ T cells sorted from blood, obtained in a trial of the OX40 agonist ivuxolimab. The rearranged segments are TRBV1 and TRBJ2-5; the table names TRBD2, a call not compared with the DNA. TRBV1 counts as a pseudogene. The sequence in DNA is TGCACCAGCGCCGGGGAGGGGGAGACCCAAGAGACCCAGTACTTC. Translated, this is CTSAGEGETQETQYF.